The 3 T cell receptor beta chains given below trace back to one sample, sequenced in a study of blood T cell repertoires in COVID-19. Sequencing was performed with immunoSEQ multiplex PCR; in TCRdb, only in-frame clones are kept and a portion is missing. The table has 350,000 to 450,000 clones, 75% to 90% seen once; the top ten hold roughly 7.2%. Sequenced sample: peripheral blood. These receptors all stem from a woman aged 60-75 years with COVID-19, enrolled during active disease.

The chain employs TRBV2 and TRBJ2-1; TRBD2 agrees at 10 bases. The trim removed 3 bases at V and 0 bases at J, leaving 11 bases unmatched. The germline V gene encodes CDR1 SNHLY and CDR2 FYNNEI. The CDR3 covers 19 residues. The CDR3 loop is CASSDLAGGPDSSYNEQFF. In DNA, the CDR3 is TGTGCCAGCAGTGATTTAGCGGGGGGTCCTGACAGCTCCTACAATGAGCAGTTCTTC.

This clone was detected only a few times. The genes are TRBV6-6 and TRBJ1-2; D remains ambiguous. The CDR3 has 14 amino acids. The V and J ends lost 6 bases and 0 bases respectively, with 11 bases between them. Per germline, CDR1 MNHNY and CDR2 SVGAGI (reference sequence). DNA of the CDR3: TGTGCCAGCAGATCAGGTGAAGCTAACTATGGCTACACCTTC. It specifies CASRSGEANYGYTF.

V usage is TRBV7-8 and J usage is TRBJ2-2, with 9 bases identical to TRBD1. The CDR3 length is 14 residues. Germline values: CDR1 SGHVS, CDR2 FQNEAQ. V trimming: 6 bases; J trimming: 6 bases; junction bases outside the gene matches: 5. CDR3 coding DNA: TGTGCCAGCAGGGGGACAGGGAAGTCCGGGGAGCTGTTTTTT. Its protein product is CASRGTGKSGELFF.